This T cell receptor (beta chain) was documented in a study of OX40 agonist ivuxolimab in advanced cancers. Using immunoSEQ multiplex PCR, the repertoire was profiled, and TCRdb retains in-frame clones only, with some absent. Among about 75,000 clones listed, around 86% were seen once. This CDR3 region has 20 residues. The germline CDR1 and CDR2 sequences are LGHNA and YSLEER. The V segment lost 0 bases and the J segment 5 bases; nucleotides outside the gene matches: 17. The J gene is TRBJ2-2, the V gene TRBV4-3, with 8 nucleotides matching TRBD1. This specimen consisted of CD4+ or CD8+ T cells sorted from blood, obtained in a trial of the OX40 agonist ivuxolimab. This sequence originates from an adult with an advanced solid tumor such as melanoma, head and neck, liver or kidney cancer. The CDR3 reads CASSQDLASGQGWGTGELFF. The CDR3 DNA is TGCGCCAGCAGCCAAGATCTTGCGAGTGGACAGGGCTGGGGTACCGGGGAGCTGTTTTTT.